This is a list of T cell receptor beta chains from one sample in a study of T cell changes during pregnancy in multiple sclerosis. The table came from immunoSEQ multiplex PCR; TCRdb's copy has only in-frame clones and leaves some out. The sample carries about 69,000 clones, 85% to 95% recorded once. Sequenced here: peripheral blood, sampled in the third trimester of pregnancy. The receptors come from a female donor in good health, enrolled as a control in a pregnancy study. Both conserved end residues are part of each CDR3. The D gene is left open where the match is weak. Part of the rows lack a size; the others show once, few, many or a class for expanded clones.

>TRBJ2-6|TRBD1|few|TRBV28
CASTGGASSGANVLTF
TGTGCCAGCACAGGGGGCGCCAGCTCTGGGGCCAACGTCCTGACTTTC
>TRBJ1-6|NA|NA|TRBV6-8
CASSFYRVRNSPLHF
TGTGCCAGCAGTTTTTACAGGGTCCGTAATTCACCCCTCCACTTT
>TRBJ2-7|NA|NA|TRBV7-8
CASSLGTGREQYF
TGTGCCAGCAGCTTAGGGACCGGGAGAGAGCAGTACTTC
>TRBJ2-7|TRBD2|NA|TRBV18
CASSPRMGGGASTAPYEQYF
TGTGCCAGCTCACCACGAATGGGCGGGGGGGCTTCAACGGCCCCCTACGAGCAGTACTTC
>TRBJ2-7|TRBD2|NA|TRBV4-1
CASSRGLAGRLAEQYF
TGCGCCAGCAGCCGGGGACTAGCGGGGCGTTTAGCCGAGCAGTACTTC
>TRBJ1-1|NA|NA|TRBV5-1
CASSFYMNTEAFF
TGCGCCAGCAGCTTTTACATGAACACTGAAGCTTTCTTT
>TRBJ1-2|TRBD1|NA|TRBV29-1
CSVEKGQGVYGYTF
TGCAGCGTTGAAAAGGGACAGGGTGTCTATGGCTACACCTTC
>TRBJ2-5|TRBD2|medium-sized|TRBV19
CASSSTSGSLETQYF
TGTGCCAGTAGTTCGACTAGCGGGAGTCTCGAGACCCAGTACTTC
>TRBJ2-2|NA|NA|TRBV7-7
CASSLATGGPGTGELFF
TGTGCTAGCAGCTTAGCTACTGGAGGCCCCGGCACCGGGGAGCTGTTTTTT
>TRBJ2-7|NA|NA|TRBV2
CASSEALRGYEQYF
TGTGCCAGCAGTGAAGCGCTACGGGGCTACGAGCAGTACTTC
>TRBJ2-7|TRBD1|NA|TRBV7-2
CASSPSGTGTFEQYF
TGTGCCAGCAGCCCATCCGGGACAGGGACTTTCGAGCAGTACTTC
>TRBJ2-7|NA|NA|TRBV7-3
CASSRSGVGTEQYF
TGTGCCAGCAGCCGCTCTGGCGTGGGCACCGAGCAGTACTTC
>TRBJ1-1|NA|NA|TRBV15
CATSRDRGEAFF
TGTGCCACCAGCAGAGACCGGGGTGAAGCTTTCTTT
>TRBJ1-1|TRBD1|NA|TRBV27
CASSLSTGEYRGTEAFF
TGTGCCAGCAGTTTATCGACAGGGGAATATAGGGGCACTGAAGCTTTCTTT
>TRBJ2-2|TRBD2|NA|TRBV9
CASGGAGHTGELFF
TGTGCCAGCGGGGGAGCGGGGCACACCGGGGAGCTGTTTTTT
>TRBJ2-3|TRBD2|NA|TRBV5-1
CASSHGTSKDTQYF
TGCGCCAGCAGCCACGGGACTAGCAAAGATACGCAGTATTTT
>TRBJ2-4|NA|once|TRBV5-4
CASSLQDIQYF
TGTGCCAGCAGCTTGCAGGACATTCAGTACTTC
>TRBJ2-5|TRBD2|NA|TRBV5-4
CASSTVLLAGGRETQYF
TGTGCCAGCAGCACGGTCCTACTAGCGGGGGGTAGAGAGACCCAGTACTTC
>TRBJ2-7|NA|NA|TRBV19
CASRKENEQYF
TGTGCCAGCAGAAAAGAAAACGAGCAGTACTTC
>TRBJ2-3|TRBD2|NA|TRBV18
CASSPISGGDTQYF
TGTGCCAGCTCACCAATCAGCGGGGGCGATACGCAGTATTTT
>TRBJ1-2|NA|NA|TRBV28
CASRGSPADYGYTF
TGTGCCAGCCGAGGCAGCCCGGCCGACTATGGCTACACCTTC
>TRBJ2-7|TRBD2|NA|TRBV10-3
CAIRDTSGPSYEQYF
TGTGCCATCAGGGATACTAGCGGACCCTCCTACGAGCAGTACTTC
>TRBJ1-1|TRBD1|NA|TRBV5-4
CASSPGTGGGTEAFF
TGTGCCAGCAGCCCCGGGACAGGGGGCGGCACTGAAGCTTTCTTT
>TRBJ1-5|NA|NA|TRBV6-5
CASSPIGGNQPQHF
TGTGCCAGCAGTCCGATTGGAGGCAATCAGCCCCAGCATTTT
>TRBJ1-1|NA|few|TRBV19
CASSIIDSTSNTEAFF
TGTGCCAGTAGTATAATCGACAGTACCTCGAACACTGAAGCTTTCTTT
>TRBJ2-3|NA|NA|TRBV2
CARGRKGDTQYF
TGTGCCAGAGGACGGAAGGGGGATACACAGTATTTT
>TRBJ2-5|TRBD1|NA|TRBV5-1
CASRTEPGQGMMWETQYF
TGCGCCAGCAGGACCGAACCGGGACAGGGGATGATGTGGGAGACCCAGTACTTC
>TRBJ1-4|NA|NA|TRBV6-6
CASSYSQGLANEKLFF
TGTGCCAGCAGTTACTCCCAGGGGTTGGCTAATGAAAAACTGTTTTTT
>TRBJ2-4|NA|NA|TRBV6-6
CASSREILAKNIQYF
TGTGCCAGCAGCCGAGAGATTTTAGCCAAAAACATTCAGTACTTC
>TRBJ2-7|TRBD2|NA|TRBV28
CASSLETSGSPQYF
TGTGCCAGCAGTTTAGAAACCAGCGGGAGCCCTCAGTACTTC
>TRBJ2-7|TRBD2|NA|TRBV5-1
CASSLGSAGASYEQYF
TGCGCCAGCAGCTTAGGGTCGGCGGGAGCTTCCTACGAGCAGTACTTC
>TRBJ1-1|NA|NA|TRBV30
CAWSVRGGLAFF
TGTGCCTGGAGTGTACGGGGGGGCTTAGCTTTCTTT
>TRBJ1-1|NA|once|TRBV6-5
CASSPRTRNTEAFF
TGTGCCAGCAGTCCCCGGACAAGGAACACTGAAGCTTTCTTT
>TRBJ2-7|TRBD2|NA|TRBV5-1
CASSFSSGGAYEQYF
TGCGCCAGCAGCTTTTCTAGCGGGGGGGCCTACGAGCAGTACTTC
>TRBJ2-2|TRBD1|NA|TRBV11-2
CASSLDLGTGGDGELFF
TGTGCCAGCAGCTTAGACCTTGGGACAGGGGGTGACGGGGAGCTGTTTTTT
>TRBJ2-7|TRBD1|NA|TRBV19
CASGKQGAVYEQYF
TGTGCCAGTGGGAAACAGGGGGCCGTCTACGAGCAGTACTTC
>TRBJ2-7|TRBD2|NA|TRBV13
CASSGEVTSGSTYEQYF
TGTGCCAGCAGCGGAGAAGTGACTAGCGGGAGCACCTACGAGCAGTACTTC
>TRBJ2-3|TRBD2|once|TRBV6-6
CASLAGGPTDTQYF
TGTGCCAGTCTAGCGGGGGGTCCCACAGATACGCAGTATTTT
>TRBJ2-6|NA|NA|TRBV28
CASSFFGSLSGANVLTF
TGTGCCAGCAGTTTCTTTGGCTCCCTCTCTGGGGCCAACGTCCTGACTTTC
>TRBJ1-2|TRBD1|NA|TRBV28
CASTDRDYGYTF
TGTGCCAGCACAGACAGGGACTATGGCTACACCTTC
>TRBJ2-1|NA|NA|TRBV27
CASRDGQTGGYNEQFF
TGTGCCAGCAGGGATGGCCAAACAGGTGGTTACAATGAGCAGTTCTTC
>TRBJ2-3|TRBD2|NA|TRBV25-1
CASSAAGGADTQYF
TGTGCCAGCAGTGCAGCGGGAGGGGCAGATACGCAGTATTTT
>TRBJ1-2|NA|NA|TRBV29-1
CSVVGGETDNYGYTF
TGCAGCGTTGTAGGAGGCGAGACCGATAACTATGGCTACACCTTC
>TRBJ2-7|TRBD1|NA|TRBV30
CAWSLDRGGEQYF
TGTGCCTGGAGTCTGGACAGGGGAGGCGAGCAGTACTTC
>TRBJ2-2|NA|NA|TRBV18
CASSRDTESGELFF
TGTGCCAGCTCGAGGGACACGGAGTCCGGGGAGCTGTTTTTT
>TRBJ2-1|NA|once|TRBV11-1
CASSHALRFYNEQFF
TGTGCCAGCAGCCACGCCCTGCGGTTCTACAATGAGCAGTTCTTC
>TRBJ2-1|TRBD1|NA|TRBV7-6
CASSSTGGTGDEQFF
TGTGCCAGCAGCTCCACAGGGGGAACTGGGGATGAGCAGTTCTTC
>TRBJ2-1|NA|NA|TRBV5-4
CASSFGLPGNNEQFF
TGTGCCAGCAGCTTCGGACTTCCTGGCAACAATGAGCAGTTCTTC
>TRBJ1-1|NA|NA|TRBV2
CASSERGSDNTEAFF
TGTGCCAGCAGTGAAAGAGGCAGTGATAACACTGAAGCTTTCTTT
>TRBJ2-7|NA|NA|TRBV5-6
CASSLEGGIGSYEQYF
TGTGCCAGCAGCTTGGAAGGGGGAATCGGATCCTACGAGCAGTACTTC
>TRBJ2-1|TRBD1|NA|TRBV4-2
CASSQDLGTGGNEQFF
TGTGCCAGCAGCCAAGATCTCGGGACAGGGGGCAATGAGCAGTTCTTC
>TRBJ1-4|NA|NA|TRBV27
CASSLSSYPNRLDPDEKLFF
TGTGCCAGCAGTTTATCGAGTTACCCGAACAGGTTGGACCCTGATGAAAAACTGTTTTTT